These 32 T cell receptor beta chains were all obtained from the same sample, sequenced in a study of shared T cell receptors in the human thymus. Measured with immunoSEQ multiplex PCR; TCRdb has only the in-frame clones, and not every one. The repertoire consists of about 660,000 clones, with roughly 90% occurring once and the leading ten covering roughly 0.0097%. The same sample was also used in a study of human thymus T cells.

Sequenced: thymocytes. These receptors all come from a boy less than two years old with a congenital heart defect.

The gene calls are TRBV19 and TRBJ2-5, with 7 bases that match TRBD2. Trimming at V came to 4 bases and at J to 0 bases, leaving 5 bases not matched to a gene. The germline V gene has CDR1 LNHDA and CDR2 SQIVND (reference sequence). CDR3 length: 15 residues. DNA for the CDR3: TGTGCCAGTAGTAACAACCGGGGGGACCAAGAGACCCAGTACTTC. This translates into CASSNNRGDQETQYF.

The J gene is TRBJ2-1, the V gene TRBV9; TRBD2 agrees at 10 bases. From germline, CDR1 is SGDLS and CDR2 YYNGEE. The CDR3 consists of 17 residues. V gave up 3 bases and J gave up 9 bases; unmatched junction bases: 15. The CDR3 region is CASSGHGAGGPPGEQFF. The CDR3 coding sequence is TGTGCCAGCAGCGGACACGGAGCGGGAGGGCCACCGGGTGAGCAGTTCTTC.

This sequence joins TRBV27 and TRBJ2-3; D remains ambiguous. Germline V gene sequence: CDR1 MNHEY, CDR2 SMNVEV (reference sequence). With 2 bases removed from V and 0 bases from J, the gap between germline ends came to 6 bases. The CDR3 sequence is 14 residues long. The CDR3 sequence is CASSLEVSTDTQYF. CDR3 bases: TGTGCCAGCAGTTTAGAGGTCAGCACAGATACGCAGTATTTT.

The gene calls are TRBV7-9 and TRBJ1-1, with TRBD1 matching 12 bases. The CDR3 runs 18 residues. CDR1 SEHNR and CDR2 FQNEAQ come from the germline V gene (reference sequence). The V segment lost 1 base and the J segment 5 bases; nucleotides outside the gene matches: 11. As DNA, the CDR3 is TGTGCCAGCAGCTTAGAAGGGACAGGGGGCGAGAAAGTTACTGAAGCTTTCTTT. Its protein product is CASSLEGTGGEKVTEAFF. Based on the CDR3 plus reference TRBV7-9 and TRBJ1-1, the full variable domain is DTGVSQNPRHKITKRGQNVTFRCDPISEHNRLYWYRQTLGQGPEFLTYFQNEAQLEKSRLLSDRFSAERPKGSFSTLEIQRTEQGDSAMYLCASSLEGTGGEKVTEAFFGQGTRLTVV.

The V gene is TRBV29-1, the J gene TRBJ2-3; TRBD2 matches at 8 bases. The CDR3 consists of 16 residues. J gave up 5 bases and V 1 base, and 11 bases lay outside the gene matches. Germline V CDR1 and CDR2: SQVTM, ANQGSEA. CDR3 in amino acids: CSVEGGRTKGEDTQYF. The CDR3, as DNA: TGCAGCGTTGAAGGCGGGAGGACCAAGGGGGAAGATACGCAGTATTTT.

The rearrangement uses TRBV11-3 and TRBJ2-5, with 7 bases fitting TRBD1. V lost 6 bases to trimming and J lost 5 bases; unmatched junction nucleotides: 12. CDR3 length equals 15 residues. CDR1 SGHNT and CDR2 YENEEA come from the germline V gene. The CDR3: CASSTYRGIVETQYF. The CDR3 DNA sequence: TGTGCCAGCAGTACTTACAGGGGTATAGTGGAGACCCAGTACTTC.

The CDR3 DNA follows: TGTGCCAGCAGTTTATGCTTTCGAGAACAGGGAGTATGGGAGCAGTACTTC. It codes for CASSLCFREQGVWEQYF. The gene calls are TRBV28 and TRBJ2-7, with TRBD1 as a possible D gene (6 bases). This CDR3 has 17 amino acids. The germline gives CDR1 MDHEN, CDR2 SYDVKM. Trimming shortened V by 0 bases and J by 7 bases, and 22 bases separated the two germline ends.

This clone showed up just a few times. The gene calls are TRBV18 and TRBJ1-2; TRBD1 aligns across 9 bases. Germline-derived CDR1 and CDR2 are KGHSH and LQKENI. Losses at the gene ends were 5 bases for V and 3 bases for J; bases not matched to a gene: 4. This CDR3 has 14 residues. CDR3 coding DNA: TGTGCCAGCTCAACAGGGGGCTTGGACTATGGCTACACCTTC. This sequence encodes CASSTGGLDYGYTF.

This clone is a singleton in its sample. The chain joins TRBV6-5 to TRBJ2-7; a weak D match, TRBD1 (5 bases). The germline V and J ends were trimmed by 5 bases and 0 bases, with 11 bases remaining between them. This CDR3 is 14 amino acids long. In germline, CDR1 is MNHEY, CDR2 SVGAGI. CDR3: CASSENRSSYEQYF. The CDR3 region has the DNA TGTGCCAGCAGTGAAAACAGGAGCTCCTACGAGCAGTACTTC.

The chain employs TRBV7-9 and TRBJ2-5; TRBD1 is a possible D gene (7 bases). Germline CDR1 SEHNR, CDR2 FQNEAQ (reference sequence). V shed 3 bases and J shed 5 bases, with 16 bases lying between them. The CDR3 length is 15 residues. CDR3 DNA: TGTGCCAGCAGCTTCGGGGGACAGCTCGGTGAGACCCAGTACTTC. Translated: CASSFGGQLGETQYF.

J is TRBJ2-7 and V is TRBV4-3, with TRBD1 matching over 10 bases. The V gene end was trimmed by 0 bases and the J gene end by 5 bases; junction bases not matched to a gene: 4. CDR1 is LGHNA, CDR2 YSLEER, per germline. CDR3 length: 15 residues. The CDR3 DNA is TGCGCCAGCAGCCAAGAGGGGACAGGGGTACACGAGCAGTACTTC. As protein: CASSQEGTGVHEQYF.

This chain joins TRBV29-1 and TRBJ2-5; a weak D match, TRBD1 (6 bases). Per germline, CDR1 SQVTM and CDR2 ANQGSEA. V gave up 5 bases and J gave up 3 bases, with 10 bases separating them. The CDR3 is made up of 12 amino acids. The CDR3 DNA is TGCAGCGTTAGCAGGGGCGAAGAGACCCAGTACTTC. Translated: CSVSRGEETQYF.

The rearrangement joins TRBV11-3 to TRBJ2-1; 10 bases are shared with TRBD2. The CDR3 consists of 15 residues. J lost 5 bases, V lost 2 bases, and 3 bases had no gene match. The V gene's germline CDR1 is SGHNT and CDR2 YENEEA. For the CDR3, the DNA is TGTGCCAGCAGCTTAAGGCTAGCGGGAGACAATGAGCAGTTCTTC. Translated: CASSLRLAGDNEQFF.

This clone has just one count. One end of the junction does not line up with germline, which may come from a read error. This chain connects TRBV7-9 to TRBJ1-1; tentative D call: TRBD1 (5 bases). The CDR3 extends over 10 amino acids. Germline assignment: CDR1 SEHNR and CDR2 FQNEAQ (reference sequence). The CDR3 protein is CASRRVTVTF. CDR3 nucleotide sequence: TGTGCCAGCAGACGTGTGACAGTTACCTTT.

The chain uses TRBV9 and TRBJ2-3, with D possibly being TRBD1 (6 bases). CDR1 SGDLS and CDR2 YYNGEE come from the germline V gene. This CDR3 spans 18 amino acids. Trimming took 2 bases from V and 3 from J, leaving 22 bases between them. CDR3 residues: CASSVHPRLGGETDTQYF. For the CDR3, the DNA is TGTGCCAGCAGCGTCCACCCCCGGCTAGGGGGAGAAACAGATACGCAGTATTTT. Full variable domain (remainder filled in from reference TRBV9 and TRBJ2-3): DSGVTQTPKHLITATGQRVTLRCSPRSGDLSVYWYQQSLDQGLQFLIQYYNGEERAKGNILERFSAQQFPDLHSELNLSSLELGDSALYFCASSVHPRLGGETDTQYFGPGTRLTVL.

The chain employs TRBV7-2 and TRBJ2-7; 11 bases are a match to TRBD2. V shed 7 bases and J 3 bases; nucleotides not matched to a gene: 17. There are 18 residues in the CDR3. From germline, CDR1 is SGHTA and CDR2 FQGNSA. CDR3 residues: CASIPGGGTSGPGYEQYF. CDR3 DNA sequence: TGTGCCAGCATCCCAGGGGGAGGGACTAGCGGACCAGGCTACGAGCAGTACTTC.

Only one count was recorded for this clone. The J gene is TRBJ2-7, the V gene TRBV27, with 7 positions matching TRBD1. CDR3 length equals 15 residues. The trim removed 5 bases at V and 3 bases at J, leaving 10 bases unmatched. Germline CDR1 MNHEY, CDR2 SMNVEV (reference sequence). CDR3 coding DNA: TGTGCCAGCAGTCATGGGAGACAGGGTGGCTACGAGCAGTACTTC. It translates to CASSHGRQGGYEQYF.

The V and J genes are TRBV23-1 and TRBJ2-7; D remains unclear. TRBV23-1 is treated as an ORF (open reading frame) with a function not yet certain. Trimming removed 6 bases from V and 5 bases from J, with 11 bases in between. The CDR3 spans 12 residues. In DNA form, the CDR3 reads TGCGCCAGCAGGCCTCTCGAGGACGAGCAGTACTTC. Encoded protein: CASRPLEDEQYF.

The genes are TRBV28 and TRBJ2-7; perhaps TRBD1 as D (6 bases). The germline CDR1 and CDR2 sequences are MDHEN and SYDVKM. The CDR3 totals 15 residues. The V end was cut by 3 bases, the J end by 7 bases, with 19 bases between. The CDR3 coding sequence is TGTGCCAGCAGTTTCTGGGGACATAAATCGGGGGAGCAGTACTTC. This gives the protein CASSFWGHKSGEQYF.

The gene calls are TRBV18 and TRBJ2-7; 9 bases are shared with TRBD1. The CDR3 consists of 15 residues. Germline assignment: CDR1 KGHSH and CDR2 LQKENI. The J segment lost 5 bases and the V segment lost 3 bases, leaving 8 bases of the junction unmatched. The CDR3 DNA reads TGTGCCAGCTCACCCAGACAGGGGGTAGGGGACGAGCAGTACTTC. Encoded protein: CASSPRQGVGDEQYF.

The gene calls are TRBV4-3 and TRBJ2-3; 9 nucleotides match TRBD2. With V trimmed by 0 bases and J by 2 bases, 9 bases remained unmatched. The CDR3 consists of 18 residues. The germline V gene has CDR1 LGHNA and CDR2 YSLEER. CDR3 region: CASSQEAPSGIDTDTQYF. CDR3 nucleotide sequence: TGCGCCAGCAGCCAAGAGGCCCCTAGCGGGATAGACACAGATACGCAGTATTTT.

The chain carries TRBV7-9 and TRBJ1-2; no firm D call. The CDR3 has 14 amino acids. Germline V gene lookup returns CDR1 SEHNR and CDR2 FQNEAQ (reference sequence). V gave up 5 bases and J gave up 3 bases, with 13 bases separating them. The CDR3 DNA reads TGTGCCAGCAGCGCGCAGGAGGGTGACTATGGCTACACCTTC. It encodes CASSAQEGDYGYTF. The full variable domain, rest sourced from reference TRBV7-9 and TRBJ1-2, is DTGVSQNPRHKITKRGQNVTFRCDPISEHNRLYWYRQTLGQGPEFLTYFQNEAQLEKSRLLSDRFSAERPKGSFSTLEIQRTEQGDSAMYLCASSAQEGDYGYTFGSGTRLTVV.

The chain has TRBV6-1 and TRBJ2-1, with a tentative D call TRBD1 (6 bases). Germline loops: CDR1 MNHNS, CDR2 SASEGT. V was clipped by 7 bases and J by 6 bases, with 19 bases between them. CDR3 size: 15 residues. The CDR3 spells CASKITGSRPNEQFF. CDR3 bases: TGTGCCAGCAAAATAACAGGGAGCCGCCCCAATGAGCAGTTCTTC.

With regard to this clone: Other nucleotide sequences in the sample specify the same CDR3. J is TRBJ2-3 and V is TRBV29-1; TRBD2 might be the D (5 bases). There are 16 residues in the CDR3. Germline V gene data show CDR1 as SQVTM and CDR2 as ANQGSEA. Trimming removed 2 bases from V and 4 bases from J, with 19 bases in between. The CDR3 is CSVERCGRPGADTQYF. CDR3 DNA: TGCAGCGTTGAACGGTGCGGGCGGCCCGGTGCAGATACGCAGTATTTT.

V usage is TRBV18 and J usage is TRBJ2-5; no reliable D call. The CDR3 is 13 amino acids. Germline CDR1 KGHSH, CDR2 LQKENI. Trimming took off 0 bases at V and 5 bases at J, with 7 bases between the two ends. CDR3 sequence reads: CASSPPPRETQYF. DNA for the CDR3: TGTGCCAGCTCACCACCCCCGCGGGAGACCCAGTACTTC.

This clone was found a few times. The chain employs TRBV6-1 and TRBJ1-1, with D hard to call. The CDR3 extends over 13 amino acids. V gave up 7 bases and J gave up 5 bases, with 14 bases separating them. Germline loops: CDR1 MNHNS, CDR2 SASEGT. CDR3 in DNA: TGTGCCAGCAAAAGCGTTGAGGGAACTGAAGCTTTCTTT. Amino acids: CASKSVEGTEAFF.

V is TRBV4-3 and J is TRBJ2-1; 7 nucleotides line up with TRBD2. With 0 bases clipped from V and 8 bases from J, the junction kept 16 bases outside the gene matches. In germline, CDR1 is LGHNA, CDR2 YSLEER. This CDR3 is built from 18 residues. CDR3 nucleotides: TGCGCCAGCAGCCAAGATACTGGTCGGGCTAGCCGGGAGGATGAGCAGTTCTTC. It yields the protein CASSQDTGRASREDEQFF.

V usage is TRBV28 and J usage is TRBJ2-7, with 7 bases aligning to TRBD2. Germline V gene lookup returns CDR1 MDHEN and CDR2 SYDVKM. CDR3 length: 15 residues. After removal of 4 bases from V and 6 bases from J, the junction contained 12 bases not matched to a gene. In nucleotides, the CDR3 is TGTGCCAGCAGTTATCACCGCGGGGGAGATGGCGAGCAGTACTTC. Protein sequence: CASSYHRGGDGEQYF. Full variable domain (rest looked up from reference TRBV28 and TRBJ2-7): DVKVTQSSRYLVKRTGEKVFLECVQDMDHENMFWYRQDPGLGLRLIYFSYDVKMKEKGDIPEGYSVSREKKERFSLILESASTNQTSMYLCASSYHRGGDGEQYFGPGTRLTVT.

V usage is TRBV5-1 and J usage is TRBJ2-6; D might be TRBD2 (6 bases). The CDR3 is 18 amino acids. With 4 bases removed from V and 0 bases from J, the gap between germline ends came to 17 bases. Per germline, CDR1 SGHRS and CDR2 YFSETQ. The CDR3 nucleotides read TGCGCCAGCAGCCCCTGGGACTTCAAGAGCTCTGGGGCCAACGTCCTGACTTTC. Amino acid sequence: CASSPWDFKSSGANVLTF. Filled out from reference TRBV5-1 and TRBJ2-6, the complete variable domain reads KAGVTQTPRYLIKTRGQQVTLSCSPISGHRSVSWYQQTPGQGLQFLFEYFSETQRNKGNFPGRFSGRQFSNSRSEMNVSTLELGDSALYLCASSPWDFKSSGANVLTFGAGSRLTVL.

The rearrangement links TRBV4-3 to TRBJ1-2; 7 nucleotides line up with TRBD1. Germline V gives CDR1 LGHNA, CDR2 YSLEER. The CDR3 length is 15 residues. V shed 4 bases and J 4 bases; nucleotides not matched to a gene: 9. The CDR3 nucleotides read TGCGCCAGCAGCCCGGGACAGTGGAGGGGCTATGGCTACACCTTC. It codes for CASSPGQWRGYGYTF.

This clone showed up just a few times. This rearrangement joins TRBV14 to TRBJ2-3; 7 bases line up with TRBD1. The germline V gene has CDR1 SGHDN and CDR2 FVKESK. The CDR3 extends over 12 amino acids. With V trimmed by 4 bases and J by 12 bases, 7 bases remained unmatched. The CDR3 DNA sequence: TGTGCCAGCAGCCCCCGGGACAGCAACCAGTATTTT. Protein sequence: CASSPRDSNQYF.

J is TRBJ1-2 and V is TRBV29-1, with D possibly matching TRBD1 (6 bases). Germline assignment: CDR1 SQVTM and CDR2 ANQGSEA. The CDR3 spans 14 residues. Trimming removed 6 bases at V and 4 bases at J, with 18 bases between. The CDR3 bases are TGCAGCGTCCCCTGGGGGGGGGCGCCCTATGGCTACACCTTC. Its translation is CSVPWGGAPYGYTF.